This T cell receptor (beta chain) was profiled in a study of blood T cells in healthy people across ages. Sample-barcoded 5' priming and a J-beta primer mix drove a second PCR of about 6 to 12 cycles. TCRdb called the 5' RACE reads again in MiXCR, with one record for every CDR3 protein. The sample comprises about 930,000 distinct CDR3 sequences, just under 30% of which are singletons, and more than 8.5% rests with the top ten. The CDR3 runs 14 residues. The trim removed 0 bases at V and 7 bases at J, leaving 2 bases unmatched. Germline loops: CDR1 PRHDT, CDR2 FYEKMQ (reference sequence). Separately, the same data were catalogued under a study of T cells of mothers and their children. As that study records: Thymic selection molds TCR recombination products alike in related and unrelated pairs.

The receptor was derived from a woman between 35 and 50 years old in good health. This chain links TRBV13 with TRBJ1-5, with 8 nucleotides matching TRBD1. The sequencing input was blood. CDR3 sequence (DNA): TGTGCCAGCAGCTTAGGAGGACAGGGACAGCCCCAGCATTTT. Protein product: CASSLGGQGQPQHF.